This TCR beta chain emerged from a study of OX40 agonist ivuxolimab in advanced cancers. Context from the whole study: Ivuxolimab, which targeted the costimulatory receptor OX40 (CD134), was an agonistic, fully human IgG2 monoclonal antibody. Intravenous ivuxolimab was administered to patients every 2 weeks at six dose levels: 0.01, 0.1, 0.3, 1.5, 3 and 10 mg/kg. Among the roughly 52 dose-escalation patients, some 20 had hepatocellular carcinoma, around 15 melanoma, 9 renal cell carcinoma and 9 head and neck cancer. The dose-escalation cohort was approximately 83% male with a mean age of 60 years, ranging from roughly 20 to 80. Patients were allowed to have had prior anti-PD-1, anti-PD-L1 or anti-CTLA-4 therapy, and less than 45% of the dose-escalation patients had previously received checkpoint inhibitors. Three dose-escalation patients achieved partial responses, one with hepatocellular carcinoma and two with cutaneous melanoma. The point of sequencing TCRbeta in the periphery was to test whether ivuxolimab changed TCR sequence diversity and drove clonal T-cell expansion. The paper covers the monotherapy dose-escalation part of the phase I ivuxolimab trial, which included N ≈ 50 patients.

To sequence the TCRbeta CDR3 region, genomic DNA was isolated from the sorted cells. The immunoSEQ Assay was used to sequence the TCRbeta CDR3 regions. Drawn from immuneACCESS, this table holds only the in-frame rearrangements with V and J called that TCRdb kept. Clones are partly lost; checked studies trace under half to an unresolved V gene and leave the rest unexplained. This sample has some 80,000 clones in its table, and approximately 90% of those were observed once. The ten largest make up 0.6% to 0.9% of the sample. About this clone itself: Its binding antigen is unknown. Base qualities are not provided; no much larger clone lies one nucleotide away.

The research as a whole found: Partial responders in the 0.1-3.0 mg/kg groups had among the lowest normalized peripheral clonal expansion, especially among CD8+ T cells. At doses of 0.1 to 3.0 mg/kg, clonal expansion of both CD4+ and CD8+ T cells in blood was seen between baseline and week 6. The antigen specificity of the peripheral T cells that underwent clonal expansion was not determined. Low levels of normalized T-cell clonal expansion were also seen in some patients who did not respond. On average, CD8+ T cells showed more expanded clones than CD4+ T cells after ivuxolimab.

Measured from the cysteine to the phenylalanine, the CDR3 is 16 residues long. The entry retains the CDR3 DNA only, 48 bases that are in frame from base 1. V is shortened by 4 bases, J by 0 bases, and the region joining them spans 16 bases. The germline V gene supplies CDR1 SGHTA and CDR2 FQGNSA. Patients with a history of autoimmune disease or receiving systemic immunosuppression were excluded from the trial. Peripheral blood for TCR sequencing was collected from all dose cohorts at baseline, on cycle 4 day 1, and on cycle 7 day 1. The samples were taken from a phase I, first-in-human, multicenter, open-label dose-escalation trial of ivuxolimab. The trial enrolled adults with locally advanced or metastatic head and neck squamous cell, hepatocellular, melanoma or renal cell carcinoma. Before TCR sequencing, CD4+ T cells and CD8+ T cells from peripheral blood were sorted into separate populations.

The starting material was CD4+ or CD8+ T cells sorted from blood, obtained in a trial of the OX40 agonist ivuxolimab. This receptor chain uses TRBV7-2 and TRBJ2-7; the D gene remains uncertain. This receptor was taken from an adult with an advanced solid tumor such as melanoma, head and neck, liver or kidney cancer. The nucleotide sequence is given as TGTGCCAGCAGCTCCGAGGTAGACGCCATCTCCTACGAGCAGTACTTC. Its coded protein is CASSSEVDAISYEQYF. Where the CDR3 stops, the reference TRBV7-2 and TRBJ2-7 genes take over; the full variable domain is GAGVSQSPSNKVTEKGKDVELRCDPISGHTALYWYRQSLGQGLEFLIYFQGNSAPDKSGLPSDRFSAERTGGSVSTLTIQRTQQEDSAVYLCASSSEVDAISYEQYFGPGTRLTVT.